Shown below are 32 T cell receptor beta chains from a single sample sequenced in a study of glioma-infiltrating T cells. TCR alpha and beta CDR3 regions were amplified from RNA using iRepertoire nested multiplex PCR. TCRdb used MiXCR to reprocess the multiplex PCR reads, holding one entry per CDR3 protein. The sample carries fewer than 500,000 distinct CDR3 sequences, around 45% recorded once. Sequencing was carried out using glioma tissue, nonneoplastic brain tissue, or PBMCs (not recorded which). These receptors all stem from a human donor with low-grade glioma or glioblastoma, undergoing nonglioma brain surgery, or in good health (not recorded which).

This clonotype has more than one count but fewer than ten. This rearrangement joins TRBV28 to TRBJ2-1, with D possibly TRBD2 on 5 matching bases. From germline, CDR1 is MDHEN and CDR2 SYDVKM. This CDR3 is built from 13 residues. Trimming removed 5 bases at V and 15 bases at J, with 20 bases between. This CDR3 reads CASSPLLVRIRFF. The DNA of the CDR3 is TGTGCCAGCAGTCCCCTACTAGTTCGAATCCGGTTCTTC.

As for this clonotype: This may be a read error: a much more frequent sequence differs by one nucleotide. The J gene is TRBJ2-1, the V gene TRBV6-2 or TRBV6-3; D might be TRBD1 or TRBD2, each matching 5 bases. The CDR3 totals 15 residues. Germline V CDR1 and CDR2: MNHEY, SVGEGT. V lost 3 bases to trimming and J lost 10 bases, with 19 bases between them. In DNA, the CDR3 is TGTGCCAGCAGTTATCGGGACGATAGATCCTACGAGCAGTTCTTC. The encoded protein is CASSYRDDRSYEQFF.

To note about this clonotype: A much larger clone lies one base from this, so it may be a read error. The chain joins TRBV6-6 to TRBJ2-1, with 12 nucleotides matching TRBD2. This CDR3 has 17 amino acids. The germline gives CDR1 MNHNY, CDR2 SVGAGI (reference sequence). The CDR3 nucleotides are TGTGCCAGCAGTTACTCGATGGCACTAGCGGGAGGTGATGAGCAGCTCTTC. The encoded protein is CASSYSMALAGGDEQLF.

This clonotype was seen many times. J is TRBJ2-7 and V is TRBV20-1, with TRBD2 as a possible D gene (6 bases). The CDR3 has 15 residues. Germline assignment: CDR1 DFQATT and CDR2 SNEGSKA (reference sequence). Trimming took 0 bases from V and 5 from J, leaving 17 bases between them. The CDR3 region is CSARDGSWFRNEQYF. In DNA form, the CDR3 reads TGCAGTGCTAGAGACGGGAGTTGGTTTAGGAACGAGCAGTACTTC.

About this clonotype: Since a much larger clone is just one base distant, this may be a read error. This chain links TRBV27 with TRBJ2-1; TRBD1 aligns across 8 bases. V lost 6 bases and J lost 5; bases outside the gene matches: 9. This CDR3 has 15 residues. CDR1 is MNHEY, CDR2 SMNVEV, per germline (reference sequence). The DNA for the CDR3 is TGTGCCAGCAGAATGGGGACAGGAGCCGACAATGAGCAGTTCTTC. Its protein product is CASRMGTGADNEQFF.

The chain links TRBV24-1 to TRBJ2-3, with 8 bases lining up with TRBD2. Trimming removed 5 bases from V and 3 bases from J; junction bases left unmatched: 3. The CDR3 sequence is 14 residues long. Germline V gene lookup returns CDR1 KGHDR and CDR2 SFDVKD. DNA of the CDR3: TGTGCCACCAGTGTCGGGACTAGAACAGATACGCAGTATTTT. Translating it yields CATSVGTRTDTQYF.

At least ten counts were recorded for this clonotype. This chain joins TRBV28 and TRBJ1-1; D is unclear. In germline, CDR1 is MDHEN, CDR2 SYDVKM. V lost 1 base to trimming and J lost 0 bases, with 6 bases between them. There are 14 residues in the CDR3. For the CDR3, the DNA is TGTGCCAGCAGTTTATATCAGATGAACACTGAAGCTTTCTTT. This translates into CASSLYQMNTEAFF.

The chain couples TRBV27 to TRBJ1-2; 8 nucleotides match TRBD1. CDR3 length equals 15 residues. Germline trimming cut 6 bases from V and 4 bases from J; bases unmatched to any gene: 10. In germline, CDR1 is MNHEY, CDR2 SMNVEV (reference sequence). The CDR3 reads CASSQGDRGGYGYTF. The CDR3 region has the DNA TGTGCCAGCAGCCAAGGAGACAGGGGAGGCTATGGCTACACCTTC.

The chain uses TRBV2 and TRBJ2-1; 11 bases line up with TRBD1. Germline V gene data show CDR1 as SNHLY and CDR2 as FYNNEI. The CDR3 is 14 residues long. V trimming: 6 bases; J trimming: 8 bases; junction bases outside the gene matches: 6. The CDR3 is CASSPGQGVDEQFF. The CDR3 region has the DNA TGTGCCAGCAGCCCGGGACAGGGGGTCGATGAGCAGTTCTTC.

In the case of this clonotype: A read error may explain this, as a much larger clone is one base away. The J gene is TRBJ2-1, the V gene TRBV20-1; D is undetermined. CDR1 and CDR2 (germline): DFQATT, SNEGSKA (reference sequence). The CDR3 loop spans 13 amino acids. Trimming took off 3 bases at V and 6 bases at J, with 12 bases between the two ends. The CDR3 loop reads CSASHPGPNEQFF. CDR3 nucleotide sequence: TGCAGTGCTAGCCACCCTGGTCCCAATGAGCAGTTCTTC.

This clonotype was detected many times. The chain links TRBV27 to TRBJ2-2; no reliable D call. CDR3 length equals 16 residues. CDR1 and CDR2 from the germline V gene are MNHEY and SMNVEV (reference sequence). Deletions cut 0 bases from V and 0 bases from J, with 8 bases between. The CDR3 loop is CASSLSVGANTGELFF. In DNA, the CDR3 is TGTGCCAGCAGTTTATCTGTCGGTGCGAACACCGGGGAGCTGTTTTTT.

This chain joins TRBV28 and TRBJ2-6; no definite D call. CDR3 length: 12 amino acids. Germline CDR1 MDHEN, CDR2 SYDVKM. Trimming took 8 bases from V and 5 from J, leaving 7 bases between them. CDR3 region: CASRAWANVLTF. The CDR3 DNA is TGTGCCAGCCGGGCTTGGGCCAACGTCCTGACTTTC.

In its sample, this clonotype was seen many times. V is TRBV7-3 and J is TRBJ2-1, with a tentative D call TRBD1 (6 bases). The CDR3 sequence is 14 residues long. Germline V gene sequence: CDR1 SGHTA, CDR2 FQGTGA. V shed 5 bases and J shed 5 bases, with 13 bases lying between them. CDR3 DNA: TGTGCCAGCAGCCCCGACAGGTACGACAATGAGCAGTTCTTC. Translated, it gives CASSPDRYDNEQFF.

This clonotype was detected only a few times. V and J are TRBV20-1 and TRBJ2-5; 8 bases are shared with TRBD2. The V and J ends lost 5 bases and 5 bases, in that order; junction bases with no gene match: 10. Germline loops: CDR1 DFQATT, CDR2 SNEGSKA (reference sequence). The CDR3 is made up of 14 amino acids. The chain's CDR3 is CSAAGTSNSETQYF. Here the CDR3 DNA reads TGCAGTGCTGCCGGGACTAGTAATTCGGAGACCCAGTACTTC.

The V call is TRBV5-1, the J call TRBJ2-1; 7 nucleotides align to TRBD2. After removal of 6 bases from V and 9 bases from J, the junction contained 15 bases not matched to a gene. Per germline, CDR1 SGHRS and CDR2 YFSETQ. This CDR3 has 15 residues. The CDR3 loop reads CASIAGEGFYGEQFF. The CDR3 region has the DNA TGCGCCAGCATCGCGGGGGAGGGCTTTTACGGTGAGCAGTTCTTC. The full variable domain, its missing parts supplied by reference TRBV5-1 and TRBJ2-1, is KAGVTQTPRYLIKTRGQQVTLSCSPISGHRSVSWYQQTPGQGLQFLFEYFSETQRNKGNFPGRFSGRQFSNSRSEMNVSTLELGDSALYLCASIAGEGFYGEQFFGPGTRLTVL.

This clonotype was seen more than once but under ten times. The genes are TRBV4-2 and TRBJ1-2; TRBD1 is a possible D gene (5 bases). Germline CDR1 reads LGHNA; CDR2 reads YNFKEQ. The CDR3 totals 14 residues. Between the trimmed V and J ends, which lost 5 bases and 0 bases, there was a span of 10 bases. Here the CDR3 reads CASSLDRTNYGYTF. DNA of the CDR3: TGTGCCAGCAGCTTAGACAGAACTAACTATGGCTACACCTTC.

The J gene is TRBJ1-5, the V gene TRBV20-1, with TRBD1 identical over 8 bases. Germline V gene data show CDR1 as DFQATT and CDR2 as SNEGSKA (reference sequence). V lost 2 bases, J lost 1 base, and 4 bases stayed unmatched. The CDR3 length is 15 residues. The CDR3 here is CSARSGGLSNQPQHF. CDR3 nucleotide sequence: TGCAGTGCTAGATCAGGGGGCTTGAGCAATCAGCCCCAGCATTTT.

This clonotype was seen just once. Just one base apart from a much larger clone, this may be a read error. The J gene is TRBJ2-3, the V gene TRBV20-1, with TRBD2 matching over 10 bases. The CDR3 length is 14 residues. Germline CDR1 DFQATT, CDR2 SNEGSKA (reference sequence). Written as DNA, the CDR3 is TGCAGTGCTGTTACTAGCGGGAACACAGATAGGCAGTATTTT. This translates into CSAVTSGNTDRQYF.

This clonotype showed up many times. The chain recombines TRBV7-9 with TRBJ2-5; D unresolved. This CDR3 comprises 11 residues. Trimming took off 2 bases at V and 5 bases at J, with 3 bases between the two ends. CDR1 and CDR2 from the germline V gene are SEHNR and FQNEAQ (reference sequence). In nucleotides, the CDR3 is TGTGCCAGCAGCTTATCTGAGACCCAGTACTTC. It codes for CASSLSETQYF.

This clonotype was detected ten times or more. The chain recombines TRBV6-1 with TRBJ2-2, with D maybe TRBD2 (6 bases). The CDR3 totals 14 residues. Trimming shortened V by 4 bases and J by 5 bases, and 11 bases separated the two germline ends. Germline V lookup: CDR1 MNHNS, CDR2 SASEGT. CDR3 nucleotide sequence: TGTGCCAGCAGTGGGGGGGTGGGAACCGGGGAGCTGTTTTTT. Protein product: CASSGGVGTGELFF.

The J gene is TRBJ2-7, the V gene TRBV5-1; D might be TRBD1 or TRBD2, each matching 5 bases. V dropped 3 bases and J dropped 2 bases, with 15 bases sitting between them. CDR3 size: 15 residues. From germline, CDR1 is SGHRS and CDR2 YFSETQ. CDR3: CASSSAEGTPYEQYF. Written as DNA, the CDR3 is TGCGCCAGCAGCTCCGCGGAAGGGACCCCCTACGAGCAGTACTTC.

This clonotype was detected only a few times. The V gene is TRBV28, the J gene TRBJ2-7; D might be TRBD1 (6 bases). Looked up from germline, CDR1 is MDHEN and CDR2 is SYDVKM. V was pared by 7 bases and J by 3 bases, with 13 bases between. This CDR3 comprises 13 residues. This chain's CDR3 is CASNPSGVYEQYF. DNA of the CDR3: TGTGCCAGCAACCCCTCAGGGGTCTACGAGCAGTACTTC.

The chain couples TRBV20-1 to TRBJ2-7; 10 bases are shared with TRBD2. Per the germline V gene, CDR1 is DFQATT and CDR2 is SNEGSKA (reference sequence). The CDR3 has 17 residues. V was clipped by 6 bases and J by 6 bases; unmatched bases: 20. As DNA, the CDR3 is TGCAGTGCGGACCTTTGGGCTAGCGGGAGTAAACCCTCCGAGCAGTACTTC. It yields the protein CSADLWASGSKPSEQYF.

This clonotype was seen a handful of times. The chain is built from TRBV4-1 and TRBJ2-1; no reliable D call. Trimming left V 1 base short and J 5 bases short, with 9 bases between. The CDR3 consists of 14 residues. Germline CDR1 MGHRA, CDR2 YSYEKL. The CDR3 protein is CASSQGPYDNEQFF. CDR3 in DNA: TGCGCCAGCAGCCAAGGCCCCTACGACAATGAGCAGTTCTTC.

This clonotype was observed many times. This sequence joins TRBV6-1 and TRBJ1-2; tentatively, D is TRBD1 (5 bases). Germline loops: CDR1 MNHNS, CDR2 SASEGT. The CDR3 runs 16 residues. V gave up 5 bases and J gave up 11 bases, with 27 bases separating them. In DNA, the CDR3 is TGTGCCAGCAGTTCGGGGATTAGGGACCCAGACTTGAGGTACACCTTC. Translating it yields CASSSGIRDPDLRYTF.

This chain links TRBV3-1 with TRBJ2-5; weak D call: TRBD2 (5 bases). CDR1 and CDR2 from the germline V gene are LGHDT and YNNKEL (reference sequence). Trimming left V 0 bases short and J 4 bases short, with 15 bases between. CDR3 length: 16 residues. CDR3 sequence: CASSQERLKVGETQYF. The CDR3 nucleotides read TGTGCCAGCAGCCAAGAAAGACTAAAGGTGGGAGAGACCCAGTACTTC.

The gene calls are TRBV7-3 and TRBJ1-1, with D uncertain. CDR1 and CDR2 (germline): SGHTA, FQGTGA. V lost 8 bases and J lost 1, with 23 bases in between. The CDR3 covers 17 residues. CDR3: CASCQDPLVSPNTEAFF. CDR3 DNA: TGTGCCAGCTGCCAAGACCCCCTAGTTAGTCCGAACACTGAAGCTTTCTTT.

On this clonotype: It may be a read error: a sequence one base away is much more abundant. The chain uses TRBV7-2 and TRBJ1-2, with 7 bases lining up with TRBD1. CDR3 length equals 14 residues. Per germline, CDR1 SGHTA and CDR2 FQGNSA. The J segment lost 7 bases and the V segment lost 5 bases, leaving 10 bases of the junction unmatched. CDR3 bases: TGTGCCAGCAGCAGCGGGACAGCCAGCGGTGGCTACACCTTC. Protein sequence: CASSSGTASGGYTF.

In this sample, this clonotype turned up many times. CDR3 amino acids: CSASPGVSQPQHF. The CDR3 DNA follows: TGCAGTGCTAGTCCCGGGGTTAGTCAGCCCCAGCATTTT. This sequence joins TRBV20-1 and TRBJ1-5; D remains ambiguous. The germline gives CDR1 DFQATT, CDR2 SNEGSKA (reference sequence). The ends were cut back, 3 bases at V and 6 bases at J, with 12 bases in the middle. The CDR3 contains 13 residues.

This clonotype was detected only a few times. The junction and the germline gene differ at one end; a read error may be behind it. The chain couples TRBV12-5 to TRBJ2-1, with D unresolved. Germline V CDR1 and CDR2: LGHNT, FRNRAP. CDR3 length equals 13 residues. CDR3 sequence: CASGLAAYSEQFF. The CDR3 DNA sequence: TGTGCTAGTGGTCTCGCTGCATACAGTGAGCAGTTCTTC. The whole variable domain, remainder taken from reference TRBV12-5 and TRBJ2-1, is DARVTQTPRHKVTEMGQEVTMRCQPILGHNTVFWYRQTMMQGLELLAYFRNRAPLDDSGMPKDRFSAEMPDATLATLKIQPSEPRDSAVYFCASGLAAYSEQFFGPGTRLTVL.

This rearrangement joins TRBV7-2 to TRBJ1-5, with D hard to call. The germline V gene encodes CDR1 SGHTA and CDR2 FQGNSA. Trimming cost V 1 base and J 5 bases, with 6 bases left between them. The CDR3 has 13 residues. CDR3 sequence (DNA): TGTGCCAGCAGCTTAGAACTTGATCAGCCCCAGCATTTT. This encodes CASSLELDQPQHF.

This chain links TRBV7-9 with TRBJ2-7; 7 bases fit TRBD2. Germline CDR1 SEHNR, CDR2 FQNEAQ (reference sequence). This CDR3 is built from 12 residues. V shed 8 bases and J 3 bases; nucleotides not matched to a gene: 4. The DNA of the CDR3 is TGTGCCAGCGCCTCGGGGGGCTACGAGCAGTACTTC. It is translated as CASASGGYEQYF.